The 32 T cell receptor beta chains given below trace back to one sample, sequenced in a study of CD8 T cells in Susac syndrome. Reverse transcription used about 0.5 to 1 ug RNA and random hexamers. TCRdb fed the immunoSEQ multiplex PCR reads into MiXCR, producing one record per CDR3 protein. Of roughly 150,000 distinct CDR3 sequences detected, roughly 96% appear once; the ten largest clones hold about 0.17%. Sequenced material: CD4+ T cells from PBMCs. These receptors were obtained from a human donor with Susac syndrome.

This rearrangement joins TRBV5-8 to TRBJ1-1; D might be TRBD1 (6 bases). This CDR3 contains 14 residues. From germline, CDR1 is SGHTS and CDR2 YDEGEE. Trimming cost V 2 bases and J 1 base, with 9 bases left between them. The CDR3 bases are TGTGCCAGCAGCTTCAGGGGAGAGAACACTGAAGCTTTCTTT. Residues: CASSFRGENTEAFF.

The V call is TRBV29-1, the J call TRBJ1-2, with 7 bases aligning to TRBD1. The CDR3 runs to 11 residues. Trimming cost V 6 bases and J 7 bases; bases outside gene matches: 5. CDR1 SQVTM and CDR2 ANQGSEA come from the germline V gene. The CDR3 sequence is CSVQGEGGYTF. CDR3 in DNA: TGCAGCGTGCAGGGGGAGGGTGGCTACACCTTC.

The rearrangement uses TRBV20-1 and TRBJ2-3; D gene uncertain. The ends were cut back, 3 bases at V and 6 bases at J, with 7 bases in the middle. There are 11 residues in the CDR3. From germline, CDR1 is DFQATT and CDR2 SNEGSKA (reference sequence). CDR3 sequence reads: CSARNGDTQYF. The CDR3 coding sequence is TGCAGTGCTAGGAATGGGGATACGCAGTATTTT.

The chain has TRBV12-3 or TRBV12-4 and TRBJ1-6; unclear D gene. The CDR3 runs 13 residues. The V end lost 9 bases, the J end lost 7 bases, and 13 bases lay between the germline ends. The CDR3 coding sequence is TGTGCCAGTCAGGAAGGGCAAAATTCACCCCTCCACTTT. It yields the protein CASQEGQNSPLHF.

The chain links TRBV12-3 or TRBV12-4 to TRBJ1-6; D unresolved. The V end lost 3 bases, the J end lost 9 bases, and 12 bases lay between the germline ends. This CDR3 has 14 residues. The CDR3 loop is CASSFGAEVSPLHF. In DNA, the CDR3 is TGTGCCAGCAGTTTCGGAGCAGAGGTTTCACCCCTCCACTTT.

The chain recombines TRBV11-2 with TRBJ2-1; TRBD1 agrees at 8 bases. Germline lookup yields CDR1 SGHAT and CDR2 FQNNGV. The CDR3 spans 13 residues. The trim removed 8 bases at V and 7 bases at J, leaving 7 bases unmatched. In nucleotides, the CDR3 is TGTGCCAGCCGGGACAGGAGCTATAATGAGCAGTTCTTC. This encodes CASRDRSYNEQFF.

The genes are TRBV5-1 and TRBJ1-1, with no clear D. The V end lost 2 bases, the J end lost 9 bases, and 8 bases lay between the germline ends. CDR1 SGHRS and CDR2 YFSETQ come from the germline V gene. The length of the CDR3 is 11 residues. Written as DNA, the CDR3 is TGCGCCAGCAGCTTTGGCCAGCAAGCTTTCTTT. This gives the protein CASSFGQQAFF.

The J gene is TRBJ2-1, the V gene TRBV24-1; the D gene is possibly TRBD1 (6 bases). CDR1 is KGHDR and CDR2 is SFDVKD in the germline V gene. V gave up 8 bases and J gave up 5 bases, with 12 bases separating them. This CDR3 comprises 13 residues. As DNA, the CDR3 is TGTGCCACCACTGACAGGCTGGACAATGAGCAGTTCTTC. Its protein product is CATTDRLDNEQFF.

The chain carries TRBV12-3 or TRBV12-4 and TRBJ1-2; D is unclear. The CDR3 extends over 12 amino acids. V was trimmed by 5 bases and J by 7 bases, leaving 11 bases between them. The CDR3 loop reads CASSARQGGYTF. CDR3 in DNA: TGTGCCAGCAGTGCCCGACAAGGTGGCTACACCTTC.

Here the CDR3 reads CSPVGGGDETQYF. The CDR3 DNA sequence: TGCAGCCCGGTGGGAGGGGGTGACGAGACCCAGTACTTC. The gene calls are TRBV29-1 and TRBJ2-5; weak D call: TRBD2 (7 bases). Trimming removed 8 bases at V and 5 bases at J, with 18 bases between. The V gene's germline CDR1 is SQVTM and CDR2 ANQGSEA. The CDR3 totals 13 residues.

The count of this clonotype is one. The chain combines TRBV11-2 with TRBJ2-1, with TRBD1 matching 10 bases. This CDR3 contains 16 residues. Looked up from germline, CDR1 is SGHAT and CDR2 is FQNNGV. With V trimmed by 8 bases and J by 4 bases, 11 bases remained unmatched. The CDR3: CASGPIRDRGYNEQFF. The CDR3 bases are TGTGCCAGCGGACCGATTCGGGACAGGGGATACAATGAGCAGTTCTTC.

The chain combines TRBV20-1 with TRBJ1-2; 8 bases agree with TRBD1. From germline, CDR1 is DFQATT and CDR2 SNEGSKA (reference sequence). Trimming at V came to 6 bases and at J to 4 bases, leaving 10 bases not matched to a gene. This CDR3 has 14 residues. In DNA, the CDR3 is TGCAGTGCCGGACAGGGACCTACGTCCTATGGCTACACCTTC. Protein sequence: CSAGQGPTSYGYTF.

V and J are TRBV3-1 and TRBJ1-1; D remains ambiguous. The germline gives CDR1 LGHDT, CDR2 YNNKEL (reference sequence). This CDR3 comprises 14 residues. The germline V and J ends were trimmed by 5 bases and 0 bases, with 10 bases remaining between them. The CDR3 is CASSSQSLNTEAFF. The CDR3 nucleotides read TGTGCCAGCAGCTCCCAATCCCTGAACACTGAAGCTTTCTTT.

This clonotype occurred once. V gene TRBV25-1 combines with J gene TRBJ1-5; D is perhaps TRBD1 (5 bases). Germline loops: CDR1 MGHDK, CDR2 SYGVNS. The V end was cut by 6 bases, the J end by 9 bases, with 12 bases between. CDR3 length equals 12 residues. The CDR3 sequence is CASSGDLGPQHF. CDR3 DNA sequence: TGTGCCAGCAGCGGGGACTTAGGGCCCCAGCATTTT.

In its sample, this clonotype was seen once. The V and J genes are TRBV7-2 and TRBJ2-5; no definite D call. Trimming shortened V by 5 bases and J by 3 bases, and 13 bases separated the two germline ends. The CDR3 length is 14 residues. Germline values: CDR1 SGHTA, CDR2 FQGNSA. In nucleotides, the CDR3 is TGTGCCAGCAGCCTAGTAATAAGGGAAGAGACCCAGTACTTC. It encodes CASSLVIREETQYF.

The chain carries TRBV19 and TRBJ1-5; D remains unclear. V dropped 8 bases and J dropped 1 base, with 9 bases sitting between them. CDR1 and CDR2 from the germline V gene are LNHDA and SQIVND (reference sequence). This CDR3 comprises 13 residues. The CDR3, as DNA: TGTGCCAGTCGGAGAGGGAGCAATCAGCCCCAGCATTTT. It yields the protein CASRRGSNQPQHF. The variable domain in full, completed from reference TRBV19 and TRBJ1-5, reads DGGITQSPKYLFRKEGQNVTLSCEQNLNHDAMYWYRQDPGQGLRLIYYSQIVNDFQKGDIAEGYSVSREKKESFPLTVTSAQKNPTAFYLCASRRGSNQPQHFGDGTRLSIL.

The chain has TRBV11-2 and TRBJ2-7, with a tentative D call TRBD1 (5 bases). The CDR3 runs 12 residues. Trimming stripped 0 bases from V and 9 bases from J, with 9 bases between. CDR1 is SGHAT and CDR2 is FQNNGV in the germline V gene. The CDR3 region is CASSLDQGGQYF. The CDR3 DNA is TGTGCCAGCAGCTTAGACCAGGGTGGGCAGTACTTC.

This rearrangement joins TRBV20-1 to TRBJ2-1; 7 nucleotides agree with TRBD1. The CDR3 runs 14 residues. Losses at the gene ends were 3 bases for V and 8 bases for J; bases not matched to a gene: 10. Germline-derived CDR1 and CDR2 are DFQATT and SNEGSKA (reference sequence). CDR3 sequence (DNA): TGCAGTGCTAGGGAAGGGACAGCCCTAGATGAGCAGTTCTTC. This encodes CSAREGTALDEQFF.

The CDR3 bases are TGTGCCACCAGCAGACCTAGGACAGGCCGGGGCTCAAATCAGCCCCAGCATTTT. It yields the protein CATSRPRTGRGSNQPQHF. The chain employs TRBV15 and TRBJ1-5; 7 bases map to TRBD1. The V and J ends lost 2 bases and 4 bases, in that order; junction bases with no gene match: 14. The CDR3 sequence is 18 residues long. Germline lookup yields CDR1 LNHNV and CDR2 YYDKDF (reference sequence).

The chain carries TRBV11-2 and TRBJ2-7; perhaps TRBD1 as D (5 bases). CDR1 and CDR2 from the germline V gene are SGHAT and FQNNGV. The CDR3 extends over 15 amino acids. V was clipped by 5 bases and J by 2 bases, with 16 bases between them. The CDR3: CASSLGLRGPYEQYF. DNA of the CDR3: TGTGCCAGCAGCCTAGGATTAAGGGGCCCCTACGAGCAGTACTTC.

The chain links TRBV12-5 to TRBJ1-1, with D possibly TRBD1 on 5 matching bases. The ends were cut back, 8 bases at V and 6 bases at J, with 10 bases in the middle. Germline CDR1 LGHNT, CDR2 FRNRAP. The CDR3 consists of 11 residues. CDR3 in DNA: TGTGCTAGTAGCTGGGGCGCTGAAGCTTTCTTT. Protein: CASSWGAEAFF.

The rearrangement links TRBV2 to TRBJ2-5; 7 positions match TRBD2. The germline CDR1 and CDR2 sequences are SNHLY and FYNNEI. This CDR3 region has 12 residues. Trimming took 8 bases from V and 4 from J; bases not matched to a gene: 4. The CDR3 region has the DNA TGTGCCAGCCGTCGACTAGCAGAGACCCAGTACTTC. Protein: CASRRLAETQYF.

The rearrangement links TRBV29-1 to TRBJ1-2; 8 bases fit TRBD1. The CDR3 has 13 residues. V shed 3 bases, J shed 4 bases, and the junction held 4 bases outside the gene matches. Germline V lookup: CDR1 SQVTM, CDR2 ANQGSEA. In nucleotides, the CDR3 is TGCAGCGTTGATAAAGGACAGGGCTATGGCTACACCTTC. This translates into CSVDKGQGYGYTF.

The chain combines TRBV20-1 with TRBJ1-3; D is unclear. Trimming cost V 3 bases and J 8 bases, with 20 bases left between them. CDR1 and CDR2 from the germline V gene are DFQATT and SNEGSKA (reference sequence). The CDR3 is made up of 15 amino acids. The DNA for the CDR3 is TGCAGTGCTAGTGTGGTGGGAGGTTCATGGGACACCATATATTTT. Translated, it gives CSASVVGGSWDTIYF.

This clonotype was recorded only once. For the CDR3, the DNA is TGTGCCAGCAGTTTAGGCAGACCCGATAATTCACCCCTCCACTTT. Translation gives CASSLGRPDNSPLHF. This chain joins TRBV27 and TRBJ1-6; D gene ambiguous. V was cut by 2 bases and J by 5 bases, with 10 bases left in between. The CDR3 length is 15 residues. The germline gives CDR1 MNHEY, CDR2 SMNVEV (reference sequence).

V is TRBV29-1 and J is TRBJ2-2, with D possibly being TRBD1 or TRBD2 (5 bases each). V lost 5 bases and J lost 2, with 15 bases in between. The germline CDR1 and CDR2 sequences are SQVTM and ANQGSEA. CDR3 length equals 15 residues. CDR3 sequence (DNA): TGCAGCGTTAAGAACCGGGACGGTAACACCGGGGAGCTGTTTTTT. Its protein is CSVKNRDGNTGELFF.

The chain couples TRBV6-5 to TRBJ2-6, with unresolved D. Germline loops: CDR1 MNHEY, CDR2 SVGAGI. The CDR3 sequence is 13 residues long. V shed 6 bases and J shed 2 bases, with 5 bases lying between them. The CDR3 loop is CASRDPGANVLTF. CDR3 nucleotides: TGTGCCAGCAGAGACCCTGGGGCCAACGTCCTGACTTTC.

This clonotype was found once. The chain recombines TRBV4-1 with TRBJ2-7; D uncertain. V was clipped by 3 bases and J by 2 bases, with 14 bases between them. The germline gives CDR1 MGHRA, CDR2 YSYEKL. The CDR3 covers 15 residues. The CDR3 coding sequence is TGCGCCAGCAGCCAGCCGGGTCCCACCCCCTACGAGCAGTACTTC. Translated: CASSQPGPTPYEQYF.

The chain combines TRBV20-1 with TRBJ1-5, with D maybe TRBD1 (6 bases). Trimming removed 0 bases at V and 1 base at J, with 10 bases between. The germline CDR1 and CDR2 sequences are DFQATT and SNEGSKA (reference sequence). This CDR3 has 15 residues. The CDR3 spells CSARDRQGSNQPQHF. The DNA of the CDR3 is TGCAGTGCTAGAGATCGGCAGGGGAGCAATCAGCCCCAGCATTTT.

The V and J genes are TRBV25-1 and TRBJ2-1; D not resolved. This CDR3 comprises 15 residues. Between the trimmed V and J ends, which lost 2 bases and 0 bases, there was a span of 8 bases. Germline V lookup: CDR1 MGHDK, CDR2 SYGVNS. The CDR3 loop is CASSEDISSYNEQFF. DNA for the CDR3: TGTGCCAGCAGTGAAGACATTAGCTCCTACAATGAGCAGTTCTTC.

This chain links TRBV20-1 with TRBJ1-6; perhaps TRBD1 as D (6 bases). This CDR3 is 15 amino acids long. V was trimmed by 3 bases and J by 7 bases, leaving 16 bases between them. Germline CDR1 reads DFQATT; CDR2 reads SNEGSKA (reference sequence). The CDR3, as DNA: TGCAGTGCTAGTTTGCTGGGGGCAGGCAATTCACCCCTCCACTTT. It specifies CSASLLGAGNSPLHF.

This sequence joins TRBV20-1 and TRBJ2-5; D is undetermined. V lost 5 bases and J lost 5, with 21 bases in between. Germline V gene lookup returns CDR1 DFQATT and CDR2 SNEGSKA (reference sequence). The CDR3 is 15 amino acids. CDR3 sequence reads: CSAALPAALAETQYF. The DNA of the CDR3 is TGCAGTGCTGCCCTCCCGGCGGCCCTGGCGGAGACCCAGTACTTC.